The 11 T cell receptor beta chains reported below all come from one sample, sequenced in a study of T cell responses to AZD1222 COVID-19 vaccine. Assay used: immunoSEQ multiplex PCR; TCRdb lists only in-frame clones, some missing. This sample has about 180,000 clones, with 88% found just once. The specimen was peripheral blood, collected on day 0 of AZD1222 vaccination. The receptors originated from an adult in good health.

Only one count was recorded for this clone. The CDR3: CASSQDLAGGIYEQYF. Written as DNA, the CDR3 is TGTGCCAGCAGCCAAGATCTCGCGGGGGGGATCTACGAGCAGTACTTC. The genes are TRBV4-2 and TRBJ2-7, with 9 bases matching TRBD2. The V gene's germline CDR1 is LGHNA and CDR2 YNFKEQ. The CDR3 runs 16 residues. V was pared by 0 bases and J by 3 bases, with 6 bases of the junction left unmatched.

This clone was recorded only once. The rearrangement uses TRBV4-3 and TRBJ2-1, with 11 bases lining up with TRBD2. This CDR3 is 16 amino acids long. Germline lookup yields CDR1 LGHNA and CDR2 YSLEER. Unmatched junction bases numbered 8, after V lost 2 bases and J lost 8 bases. The CDR3 DNA sequence: TGCGCCAGCAGCCAACTCCTAGCGGGGGGTTTTGATGAGCAGTTCTTC. Its translation: CASSQLLAGGFDEQFF.

The rearrangement uses TRBV9 and TRBJ1-1, with D possibly being TRBD1 (6 bases). Per germline, CDR1 SGDLS and CDR2 YYNGEE. The CDR3 runs to 14 residues. Trimming removed 5 bases from V and 5 bases from J, with 16 bases in between. The CDR3 protein is CASRPQQGRTEAFF. The CDR3 DNA is TGTGCCAGCAGGCCACAACAGGGCCGGACTGAAGCTTTCTTT.

The gene calls are TRBV27 and TRBJ2-5, with TRBD1 matching 9 bases. Germline-derived CDR1 and CDR2 are MNHEY and SMNVEV (reference sequence). Trimming cost V 4 bases and J 5 bases; bases outside gene matches: 5. The CDR3 spans 14 residues. The CDR3 loop reads CASSSWTGVETQYF. The CDR3 DNA is TGTGCCAGCAGTTCCTGGACAGGGGTGGAGACCCAGTACTTC.

V is TRBV2 and J is TRBJ1-3; D not certain. V lost 9 bases to trimming and J lost 0 bases, with 9 bases between them. CDR3 length equals 13 residues. Germline CDR1 reads SNHLY; CDR2 reads FYNNEI. The CDR3 loop is CARTASSGNTIYF. Written as DNA, the CDR3 is TGTGCCAGGACGGCAAGCTCTGGAAACACCATATATTTT.

J is TRBJ1-1 and V is TRBV3-1 (or the pseudogene TRBV3-2); TRBD1 aligns across 7 bases. The CDR3 runs 17 residues. Germline CDR1 and CDR2: LGHDT and YNNKEL (reference sequence). With 1 base clipped from V and 0 bases from J, the junction kept 8 bases outside the gene matches. Here the CDR3 reads CASSQVYRGGMNTEAFF. In DNA, the CDR3 is TGTGCCAGCAGCCAAGTCTACAGGGGTGGGATGAACACTGAAGCTTTCTTT.

The chain joins TRBV7-9 to TRBJ1-2, with TRBD1 matching 11 bases. The CDR3 consists of 14 residues. The trim removed 3 bases at V and 3 bases at J, leaving 0 bases unmatched. From germline, CDR1 is SEHNR and CDR2 FQNEAQ (reference sequence). CDR3: CASSLGQGDYGYTF. The CDR3 bases are TGTGCCAGCAGCTTGGGACAGGGGGACTATGGCTACACCTTC.

In the case of this clone: This CDR3 is also generated by other DNA sequences in the sample. The J gene is TRBJ2-2, the V gene TRBV9, with D hard to call. This CDR3 has 13 amino acids. Trimming took off 2 bases at V and 1 base at J, with 3 bases between the two ends. Germline CDR1 is SGDLS and CDR2 is YYNGEE. The CDR3 nucleotides are TGTGCCAGCAGCGTTTGGAACACCGGGGAGCTGTTTTTT. Its protein is CASSVWNTGELFF.

This rearrangement joins TRBV5-5 to TRBJ1-5; D is unresolved. Per germline, CDR1 SGHKS and CDR2 YYEKEE (reference sequence). V dropped 0 bases and J dropped 5 bases, with 9 bases sitting between them. CDR3 length equals 14 residues. CDR3 residues: CASSLADFYQPQHF. DNA for the CDR3: TGTGCCAGCAGCTTGGCCGACTTTTATCAGCCCCAGCATTTT.

A few counts support this clone. This sequence joins TRBV11-2 and TRBJ2-3; 9 bases fit TRBD2. The trim removed 4 bases at V and 0 bases at J, leaving 8 bases unmatched. The CDR3 spans 17 residues. Germline CDR1 SGHAT, CDR2 FQNNGV. The CDR3 nucleotides read TGTGCCAGCAGCTCCCTTAGCGGGAGTTGGAGCACAGATACGCAGTATTTT. Encoded protein: CASSSLSGSWSTDTQYF.

CDR3 bases: TGTGCCACCAGCAGAGATCAGGCGGGAGTGGGGGAGACCCAGTACTTC. Translation: CATSRDQAGVGETQYF. The chain employs TRBV15 and TRBJ2-5; 7 bases match TRBD2. This CDR3 is 16 amino acids long. Germline V CDR1 and CDR2: LNHNV, YYDKDF (reference sequence). Germline trimming cut 0 bases from V and 5 bases from J; bases unmatched to any gene: 9. The entire variable domain, with the rest obtained from reference TRBV15 and TRBJ2-5, is as follows: DAMVIQNPRYQVTQFGKPVTLSCSQTLNHNVMYWYQQKSSQAPKLLFHYYDKDFNNEADTPDNFQSRRPNTSFCFLDIRSPGLGDTAMYLCATSRDQAGVGETQYFGPGTRLLVL.